Following are 26 T cell receptor beta chains from one sample sequenced in a study of Graves' ophthalmopathy and Graves' hyperthyroidism (dated by TCRdb to 2016 to 2019). The sequencer was an Illumina HiSeq 2000. For repertoire sequencing, the TCR beta CDR3 regions were amplified from RNA transcripts. The first round was an RT-PCR using HTBI primers with the Qiagen OneStep RT-PCR kit, and this first round was followed by a second-round multiplex PCR, then size selection and purification. Through fastp at Q25 and MiXCR, TCRdb rebuilt clones from the public reads, retaining in-frame beta chains. Rows matching on CDR3 protein sequence are summarized as one entry with the most common DNA and genes. This sample gives 400,000 or so distinct CDR3 sequences in total; about a sixth of them show up just once. Roughly 2.4% of the sample rests with the top ten. Sequenced input: peripheral blood. The receptor set was obtained from an adult woman with stable Graves' hyperthyroidism.

This clonotype was observed at least ten times. CDR3 nucleotides: TGTGCCAGCAGCTTGAACAGGCCCCGCGAAAACACCATATATTTT. It yields the protein CASSLNRPRENTIYF. J is TRBJ1-3 and V is TRBV11-2; D might be TRBD1 (5 bases). Germline V gene data show CDR1 as SGHAT and CDR2 as FQNNGV. The CDR3 consists of 15 residues. V was cut by 3 bases and J by 6 bases, with 15 bases left in between.

This clonotype was recorded many times. The DNA of the CDR3 is TGCGCCAGCAGCTTGGGGGCCGGTCGGTATGAGAACACTGAAGCTTTCTTT. Translated, it gives CASSLGAGRYENTEAFF. The rearrangement uses TRBV5-1 and TRBJ1-1; D remains ambiguous. Germline-derived CDR1 and CDR2 are SGHRS and YFSETQ. The V and J ends lost 0 bases and 1 base respectively, with 16 bases between them. This CDR3 spans 17 amino acids.

The chain uses TRBV28 and TRBJ1-6, with 7 nucleotides matching TRBD1. The CDR3 consists of 11 residues. Per germline, CDR1 MDHEN and CDR2 SYDVKM. CDR3: CAGTADSPLHF. The CDR3 DNA sequence: TGTGCAGGGACAGCTGATTCACCCCTCCACTTT.

There are many counts of this clonotype. The chain has TRBV19 and TRBJ2-5; no clear D. V dropped 3 bases and J dropped 1 base, with 9 bases sitting between them. The CDR3 extends over 14 amino acids. Germline V CDR1 and CDR2: LNHDA, SQIVND (reference sequence). CDR3 DNA: TGTGCCAGTAGTATTACAGCGTCCCAAGAGACCCAGTACTTC. The encoded protein is CASSITASQETQYF.

This clonotype appeared many times. The rearrangement joins TRBV6-2 or TRBV6-3 to TRBJ1-5, with D uncertain. CDR1 is MNHEY and CDR2 is SVGEGT in the germline V gene. The V gene lost 3 bases and the J gene lost 7 bases, with 16 bases spanning the gap. CDR3 length equals 15 residues. CDR3 nucleotide sequence: TGTGCCAGCAGTTATGGGCAGCCAGACTGGCAGCCCCAGCATTTT. Protein product: CASSYGQPDWQPQHF.

The sample holds many counts of this clonotype. The V gene is TRBV28, the J gene TRBJ1-1; 8 bases are shared with TRBD1. This CDR3 is 16 amino acids long. The junction had 11 bases not matched to a gene; V was cut back by 6 bases and J by 2 bases. CDR1 and CDR2 from the germline V gene are MDHEN and SYDVKM. The CDR3 DNA reads as TGTGCCAGCAGAAATGCAGGGGGCGGGGGTAACACTGAAGCTTTCTTT. This codes for CASRNAGGGGNTEAFF. Together with reference TRBV28 and TRBJ1-1, the CDR3 gives the full variable domain: DVKVTQSSRYLVKRTGEKVFLECVQDMDHENMFWYRQDPGLGLRLIYFSYDVKMKEKGDIPEGYSVSREKKERFSLILESASTNQTSMYLCASRNAGGGGNTEAFFGQGTRLTVV.

Ten or more counts support this clonotype. V gene TRBV28 combines with J gene TRBJ2-7, with TRBD1 matching over 8 bases. CDR3 length equals 14 residues. Germline V CDR1 and CDR2: MDHEN, SYDVKM. The V segment lost 2 bases and the J segment 6 bases; nucleotides outside the gene matches: 6. The CDR3 DNA sequence: TGTGCCAGCAGTTTAGGACAGGGACGGGGCGAGCAGTACTTC. It encodes CASSLGQGRGEQYF.

In this sample, this clonotype turned up many times. This chain links TRBV28 with TRBJ2-6, with D maybe TRBD1 (6 bases). CDR1 and CDR2 (germline): MDHEN, SYDVKM. The CDR3 length is 17 residues. Between the trimmed V and J ends, which lost 2 bases and 4 bases, there was a span of 15 bases. CDR3 amino acids: CASSLHQGSTGANVLTF. CDR3 DNA sequence: TGTGCCAGCAGTTTACATCAGGGGTCGACCGGGGCCAACGTCCTGACTTTC. The variable domain in full, completed from reference TRBV28 and TRBJ2-6, reads DVKVTQSSRYLVKRTGEKVFLECVQDMDHENMFWYRQDPGLGLRLIYFSYDVKMKEKGDIPEGYSVSREKKERFSLILESASTNQTSMYLCASSLHQGSTGANVLTFGAGSRLTVL.

This clonotype appeared many times. A read error may account for a junction end that differs from germline. This rearrangement joins TRBV27 to TRBJ1-2; D not resolved. Germline V gene sequence: CDR1 MNHEY, CDR2 SMNVEV (reference sequence). The CDR3 sequence is 14 residues long. For the CDR3, the DNA is TGTGCCAGCAGTATATCAAGTTACGAGGGAGGCTACACCTTC. Translated: CASSISSYEGGYTF.

This clonotype was found many times. This chain connects TRBV20-1 to TRBJ1-5; D may be TRBD1 (5 bases). Germline CDR1 is DFQATT and CDR2 is SNEGSKA (reference sequence). This CDR3 region has 13 residues. V gave up 5 bases and J gave up 7 bases, with 15 bases separating them. CDR3 protein: CSAGKQGNQPQHF. The CDR3 DNA reads TGCAGTGCTGGAAAGCAGGGAAACCAGCCCCAGCATTTT.

The V gene is TRBV4-3, the J gene TRBJ2-7; the D is unclear. V dropped 0 bases and J dropped 4 bases, with 16 bases sitting between them. Germline V gene data show CDR1 as LGHNA and CDR2 as YSLEER. The CDR3 spans 16 residues. For the CDR3, the DNA is TGCGCCAGCAGCCAAGATGGGTTAAACGGTGGGTACGAGCAGTACTTC. It codes for CASSQDGLNGGYEQYF.

In its sample, this clonotype was seen a few times. CDR3 amino acids: CASSADSRSYEQYF. The CDR3 DNA is TGCGCCAGCAGCGCTGACAGCCGCTCCTACGAGCAGTACTTC. The gene calls are TRBV5-1 and TRBJ2-7; the D gene is possibly TRBD1 (5 bases). The CDR3 sequence is 14 residues long. V gave up 4 bases and J gave up 0 bases, with 11 bases separating them. Germline CDR1 SGHRS, CDR2 YFSETQ.

In this sample, this clonotype turned up many times. The V and J genes are TRBV27 and TRBJ1-1; 11 positions agree with TRBD1. The CDR3 has 17 amino acids. J gave up 1 base and V 4 bases, and 8 bases lay outside the gene matches. Germline V lookup: CDR1 MNHEY, CDR2 SMNVEV (reference sequence). Here the CDR3 DNA reads TGTGCCAGCAGTTCCTCCCGGACAGGGGGCAGGAACACTGAAGCTTTCTTT. It is translated as CASSSSRTGGRNTEAFF.

There are many counts of this clonotype. V usage is TRBV7-2 and J usage is TRBJ1-1, with a tentative D call TRBD1 (5 bases). This CDR3 comprises 13 residues. The ends were cut back, 5 bases at V and 2 bases at J, with 9 bases in the middle. Germline V gene sequence: CDR1 SGHTA, CDR2 FQGNSA. CDR3 DNA sequence: TGTGCCAGCAGCGCGACAGTAAACACTGAAGCTTTCTTT. Translation: CASSATVNTEAFF.

This clonotype occurred many times. This sequence joins TRBV30 and TRBJ1-5, with TRBD1 as a possible D gene (5 bases). This CDR3 spans 15 amino acids. V was cut by 0 bases and J by 2 bases, with 11 bases left in between. CDR1 is GTSNPN, CDR2 SVGIG, per germline (reference sequence). The CDR3 loop is CAWSVRGIGNQPQHF. The CDR3 coding sequence is TGTGCCTGGAGTGTACGGGGGATTGGCAATCAGCCCCAGCATTTT.

This clonotype was seen ten or more times. The chain recombines TRBV6-5 with TRBJ2-5; TRBD1 might be the D (5 bases). The germline gives CDR1 MNHEY, CDR2 SVGAGI. V was shortened by 4 bases and J by 1 base, with 10 bases between the two germline ends. The CDR3 has 14 residues. CDR3 amino acids: CASSSRTIQETQYF. The CDR3 DNA follows: TGTGCCAGCAGTTCCAGGACAATCCAAGAGACCCAGTACTTC.

This clonotype was detected many times. This chain uses TRBV10-3 with TRBJ1-6; 7 positions match TRBD1. V was clipped by 2 bases and J by 6 bases; unmatched bases: 7. The germline gives CDR1 ENHRY, CDR2 SYGVKD. This CDR3 has 16 residues. The CDR3 DNA is TGTGCCATCAGTGAGACTCCGACAGGGCGTAATTCACCCCTCCACTTT. This sequence encodes CAISETPTGRNSPLHF.

In this sample, this clonotype turned up a few times. The chain recombines TRBV20-1 with TRBJ2-7, with D hard to call. CDR1 and CDR2 (germline): DFQATT, SNEGSKA (reference sequence). The CDR3 is 16 residues long. V was pared by 6 bases and J by 2 bases, with 23 bases between. The CDR3 sequence is CSAQRPPPNPTYEQYF. CDR3 sequence (DNA): TGCAGTGCCCAACGACCACCACCCAACCCCACCTACGAGCAGTACTTC.

The table lists this clonotype with many counts. The V and J genes are TRBV20-1 and TRBJ1-1; tentatively, D is TRBD1 (5 bases). The CDR3 has 15 residues. The V and J ends lost 6 bases and 0 bases respectively, with 17 bases between them. The germline CDR1 and CDR2 sequences are DFQATT and SNEGSKA (reference sequence). CDR3 loop: CSAPPGGRMNTEAFF. The DNA for the CDR3 is TGCAGTGCCCCCCCCGGGGGAAGGATGAACACTGAAGCTTTCTTT.

This clonotype showed up many times. J is TRBJ1-1 and V is TRBV27; D gene uncertain. This CDR3 comprises 18 residues. Germline V gives CDR1 MNHEY, CDR2 SMNVEV (reference sequence). V dropped 5 bases and J dropped 1 base, with 23 bases sitting between them. The CDR3 nucleotides read TGTGCCAGCAGTCCTATAACCTTCCCAGTAGATCCGAACACTGAAGCTTTCTTT. Translation gives CASSPITFPVDPNTEAFF.

The V gene is TRBV12-3 or TRBV12-4, the J gene TRBJ2-7; unclear D gene. The CDR3 runs to 15 residues. The V gene lost 1 base and the J gene lost 3 bases, with 13 bases spanning the gap. CDR3 amino acids: CASSLGSPYDYEQYF. CDR3 sequence (DNA): TGTGCCAGCAGTTTAGGATCTCCTTACGACTACGAGCAGTACTTC.

In its sample, this clonotype was seen a few times. The V gene is TRBV27, the J gene TRBJ1-5; D possibly corresponds to TRBD1 (5 bases). Germline CDR1 MNHEY, CDR2 SMNVEV (reference sequence). This CDR3 is 14 amino acids long. V gave up 4 bases and J gave up 0 bases, with 7 bases separating them. CDR3 nucleotide sequence: TGTGCCAGCAGTTCACAGGTTAGCAATCAGCCCCAGCATTTT. Its translation is CASSSQVSNQPQHF.

This clonotype occurred many times. The chain recombines TRBV27 with TRBJ1-5; D unclear. This CDR3 region has 13 residues. V was cut by 6 bases and J by 4 bases, with 10 bases left in between. Germline CDR1 is MNHEY and CDR2 is SMNVEV (reference sequence). This chain's CDR3 is CASRASVNQPQHF. CDR3 DNA sequence: TGTGCCAGCAGGGCCAGCGTTAATCAGCCCCAGCATTTT.

The rearrangement links TRBV5-5 to TRBJ2-6; the D is unclear. The CDR3 contains 16 residues. Trimming pared 0 bases from V and 0 bases from J, leaving 7 bases between. The germline CDR1 and CDR2 sequences are SGHKS and YYEKEE (reference sequence). The CDR3 DNA reads as TGTGCCAGCAGCTTGGTCCCCCGCTCTGGGGCCAACGTCCTGACTTTC. It translates to CASSLVPRSGANVLTF.

This clonotype has a count of ten or more. V usage is TRBV28 and J usage is TRBJ1-2; 9 nucleotides match TRBD1. The CDR3 runs to 15 residues. The V and J ends lost 6 bases and 4 bases, in that order; junction bases with no gene match: 9. Germline V gene data show CDR1 as MDHEN and CDR2 as SYDVKM. CDR3 bases: TGTGCCAGCAGGCCACCTACAGGGGGCGGCTATGGCTACACCTTC. This sequence encodes CASRPPTGGGYGYTF.

In this sample, this clonotype turned up many times. This may be a read error: a much more frequent sequence differs by one nucleotide. V usage is TRBV2 and J usage is TRBJ2-5; 7 positions match TRBD1. In germline, CDR1 is SNHLY, CDR2 FYNNEI. V was clipped by 4 bases and J by 4 bases; unmatched bases: 0. This CDR3 is built from 12 residues. The DNA for the CDR3 is TGTGCCAGCAGTGCAGGGGGAGAGACCCAGTACTTC. Amino acid sequence: CASSAGGETQYF.